The 30 T cell receptor beta chains in this list originate from one sample, sequenced in a study of regulatory T cells in long-lasting Graves disease. Relying on iRepertoire HTBI primers and Arm-PCR of CDR3 regions, the team built TCR beta libraries. One entry per CDR3 protein, called by TCRdb with MiXCR from the multiplex PCR reads. The profile covers under 250,000 distinct CDR3 sequences, with around 20% appearing a single time and 12% taken by the ten largest. Time point specified: newly diagnosed GD, antithyroid drugs for less than 3 months. The TCR library was prepared using RNA isolated from PBMCs. The same sample was also used in a study of T cells in Graves' hyperthyroidism and ophthalmopathy.

The specimen comprised peripheral blood mononuclear cells (PBMCs), sampled at new diagnosis, from a patient treated with antithyroid drugs. Every receptor here comes from a woman aged 30 to 39 with Graves disease.

DNA of the CDR3: TGTGCCAGCAGCCGTAGCGGGAGTGTTGAGCAGTTCTTC. It yields the protein CASSRSGSVEQFF. The gene calls are TRBV7-9 and TRBJ2-1, with TRBD2 identical over 9 bases. V lost 5 bases to trimming and J lost 9 bases; unmatched junction nucleotides: 5. This CDR3 is 13 amino acids long. Germline CDR1 reads SEHNR; CDR2 reads FQNEAQ (reference sequence). The variable domain in full, with the rest retrieved from reference TRBV7-9 and TRBJ2-1, is DTGVSQNPRHKITKRGQNVTFRCDPISEHNRLYWYRQTLGQGPEFLTYFQNEAQLEKSRLLSDRFSAERPKGSFSTLEIQRTEQGDSAMYLCASSRSGSVEQFFGPGTRLTVL.

This clonotype has ten or more counts. The V and J genes are TRBV6-1 and TRBJ1-6; possibly TRBD1 for D (5 bases). This CDR3 is 15 amino acids long. CDR1 is MNHNS and CDR2 is SASEGT in the germline V gene. V lost 7 bases and J 3 bases, leaving 13 bases between the germline ends. The CDR3 bases are TGTGCCAGCACGCCCTCAGGGAGCTATAATTCACCCCTCCACTTT. Residues: CASTPSGSYNSPLHF.

To note about this clonotype: Being one base from a much bigger clone, this may be a read error. V usage is TRBV20-1 and J usage is TRBJ2-7, with D hard to call. The length of the CDR3 is 15 residues. Germline CDR1 and CDR2: DFQATT and SNEGSKA (reference sequence). The CDR3 DNA reads as TGCAGTGCCAAAGGTACGGCCAGAAACTCCTACGAGCCGTACTTC. It translates to CSAKGTARNSYEPYF.

This clonotype has a count of ten or more. V and J are TRBV5-6 and TRBJ2-2; D is possibly TRBD1 (5 bases). The CDR3 has 13 residues. V lost 5 bases and J lost 1, with 6 bases in between. Germline V gene sequence: CDR1 SGHDT, CDR2 YYEEEE. CDR3 sequence: CASRRGNTGELFF. CDR3 DNA sequence: TGTGCCAGCAGAAGGGGGAACACCGGGGAGCTGTTTTTT.

This clonotype has at least ten counts. The V gene is TRBV30, the J gene TRBJ1-2; TRBD1 aligns across 8 bases. Germline CDR1 and CDR2: GTSNPN and SVGIG (reference sequence). Germline trimming cut 2 bases from V and 7 bases from J; bases unmatched to any gene: 15. This CDR3 spans 16 amino acids. CDR3 region: CAWSRVAGGDSAGYTF. The CDR3 nucleotides read TGTGCCTGGAGTCGAGTGGCAGGGGGCGATTCGGCTGGCTACACCTTC.

The chain links TRBV6-2 or TRBV6-3 to TRBJ2-7; a weak D match, TRBD2 (7 bases). Trimming took 5 bases from V and 4 from J, leaving 18 bases between them. This CDR3 spans 15 amino acids. The germline gives CDR1 MNHEY, CDR2 SVGEGT. DNA for the CDR3: TGTGCCAGCAGTCAAGGGGGGGGGGGCGTTTACGAGCAGTACTTC. Protein product: CASSQGGGGVYEQYF.

The DNA of the CDR3 is TGTGCCAGCCTCGACCTAGCGGAAGGGTACAATGAGCAGTTCTTC. This translates into CASLDLAEGYNEQFF. The chain links TRBV19 to TRBJ2-1, with 7 positions matching TRBD2. V lost 9 bases to trimming and J lost 4 bases; unmatched junction nucleotides: 12. The CDR3 loop spans 15 amino acids. CDR1 is LNHDA and CDR2 is SQIVND in the germline V gene (reference sequence). Combining the CDR3 with reference TRBV19 and TRBJ2-1 gives the whole variable domain DGGITQSPKYLFRKEGQNVTLSCEQNLNHDAMYWYRQDPGQGLRLIYYSQIVNDFQKGDIAEGYSVSREKKESFPLTVTSAQKNPTAFYLCASLDLAEGYNEQFFGPGTRLTVL.

This clonotype was observed once. Given a much more abundant clone one base away, this may be a read error. The rearrangement links TRBV5-1 to TRBJ2-5; D perhaps matches TRBD1 (7 bases). The CDR3 contains 15 residues. Germline V lookup: CDR1 SGHRS, CDR2 YFSETQ. The CDR3 DNA sequence: TGCGCCAGCAGCCTGGAGGGGACAGCCCAAGAGACCCACTACTTC. It codes for CASSLEGTAQETHYF. Filled out from reference TRBV5-1 and TRBJ2-5, the complete variable domain reads KAGVTQTPRYLIKTRGQQVTLSCSPISGHRSVSWYQQTPGQGLQFLFEYFSETQRNKGNFPGRFSGRQFSNSRSEMNVSTLELGDSALYLCASSLEGTAQETHYFGPGTRLLVL.

This clonotype was detected a few times. The chain carries TRBV5-1 and TRBJ1-2; TRBD1 matches at 7 bases. This CDR3 region has 15 residues. V was pared by 0 bases and J by 3 bases, with 5 bases of the junction left unmatched. CDR1 and CDR2 from the germline V gene are SGHRS and YFSETQ. The CDR3 spells CASSLGGQLDYGYTF. CDR3 DNA sequence: TGCGCCAGCAGCTTGGGGGGACAGCTGGACTATGGCTACACCTTC.

This clonotype occurred a few times. The chain joins TRBV19 to TRBJ2-1; D unresolved. The germline gives CDR1 LNHDA, CDR2 SQIVND (reference sequence). The CDR3 contains 14 residues. Trimming stripped 6 bases from V and 2 bases from J, with 11 bases between. The CDR3 DNA is TGTGCCAGTAGCTCGGTTCAGGCCTACAATGAGCAGTTCTTC. This encodes CASSSVQAYNEQFF.

This clonotype was observed a few times. J is TRBJ2-3 and V is TRBV6-2 or TRBV6-3, with D tentatively TRBD1 (5 bases). Trimming removed 2 bases at V and 7 bases at J, with 22 bases between. The CDR3 is 17 residues long. Looked up from germline, CDR1 is MNHEY and CDR2 is SVGEGT. The CDR3 nucleotides are TGTGCCAGCAGTTACACTCCCGCCCGAGACAGAACGCATACGCAGTATTTT. Translation gives CASSYTPARDRTHTQYF.

This clonotype was picked up many times. The chain has TRBV28 and TRBJ1-5; 8 positions agree with TRBD1. With V trimmed by 6 bases and J by 1 base, 5 bases remained unmatched. The germline gives CDR1 MDHEN, CDR2 SYDVKM. The CDR3 consists of 15 residues. The CDR3 spells CASRNDRGSNQPQHF. The DNA of the CDR3 is TGTGCCAGCAGAAACGACAGGGGCAGCAATCAGCCCCAGCATTTT.

This clonotype was detected only a few times. A much larger clone differs from this one at a single base, so this may be a read error. The V call is TRBV7-9, the J call TRBJ2-2; D ambiguous. The CDR3 is 13 amino acids. From germline, CDR1 is SEHNR and CDR2 FQNEAQ (reference sequence). The V end lost 3 bases, the J end lost 2 bases, and 4 bases lay between the germline ends. The CDR3 sequence: CASSFLNTGELFF. CDR3 DNA sequence: TGTGCCAGCAGCTTCCTTAACACCGGGGAGCTGTTTTTT.

This clonotype was seen at least ten times. The chain employs TRBV14 and TRBJ2-2, with D possibly TRBD2 on 5 matching bases. Looked up from germline, CDR1 is SGHDN and CDR2 is FVKESK. The CDR3 length is 16 residues. Trimming left V 1 base short and J 4 bases short, with 13 bases between. The CDR3 nucleotides are TGTGCCAGCAGCCAAGCCGGGAACATTCCCACCGGGGAGCTGTTTTTT. Its protein product is CASSQAGNIPTGELFF.

In this sample, this clonotype turned up many times. The chain employs TRBV20-1 and TRBJ1-6; tentative D call: TRBD1 (5 bases). CDR3 length: 17 amino acids. CDR1 is DFQATT, CDR2 SNEGSKA, per germline (reference sequence). V shed 1 base and J shed 0 bases, with 13 bases lying between them. CDR3 region: CSARGRGSSSYNSPLHF. CDR3 bases: TGCAGTGCTAGAGGGAGGGGAAGTAGCTCCTATAATTCACCCCTCCACTTT.

This clonotype was counted ten times or more. The chain combines TRBV19 with TRBJ1-2; 7 bases are a match to TRBD1. The CDR3 runs to 13 residues. Germline lookup yields CDR1 LNHDA and CDR2 SQIVND (reference sequence). V dropped 8 bases and J dropped 0; count of bases not matched to a gene: 3. The CDR3 spells CASGTGANYGYTF. CDR3 DNA sequence: TGTGCCAGTGGTACAGGGGCTAACTATGGCTACACCTTC.

With regard to this clonotype: A read error is likely here: a far larger clone is one base away. The chain uses TRBV3-1 and TRBJ2-7; D may be TRBD1 (5 bases). Germline CDR1 reads LGHDT; CDR2 reads YNNKEL (reference sequence). V lost 4 bases and J lost 0, with 7 bases in between. The CDR3 consists of 13 residues. The CDR3 loop reads CASSRQSSYEQYF. The DNA for the CDR3 is TGTGCCAGCAGCCGACAGAGCTCCTACGAGCAGTACTTC.

This clonotype is a singleton in its sample. The chain joins TRBV19 to TRBJ2-2; 12 nucleotides agree with TRBD1. Germline loops: CDR1 LNHDA, CDR2 SQIVND (reference sequence). The junction had 8 bases not matched to a gene; V was cut back by 5 bases and J by 7 bases. This CDR3 is built from 16 residues. The DNA of the CDR3 is TGTGCCAGTAGTTCCGGGGACAGGGGGCGTTACGGGGAGCTGTTTTTT. Translating gives CASSSGDRGRYGELFF.

This clonotype has a count of ten or more. CDR3 in amino acids: CASSRTDGNTIYF. The CDR3 DNA follows: TGTGCCAGCTCTCGGACGGACGGAAACACCATATATTTT. The V and J genes are TRBV6-1 and TRBJ1-3; D unclear. The CDR3 totals 13 residues. Trimming pared 8 bases from V and 4 bases from J, leaving 12 bases between. Germline CDR1 is MNHNS and CDR2 is SASEGT.

This clonotype was picked up many times. This chain links TRBV27 with TRBJ2-1, with TRBD2 identical over 11 bases. The V and J ends lost 7 bases and 3 bases, in that order; junction bases with no gene match: 5. Per the germline V gene, CDR1 is MNHEY and CDR2 is SMNVEV (reference sequence). This CDR3 has 15 amino acids. The CDR3 region is CASIRLAGFYNEQFF. The CDR3, as DNA: TGTGCCAGCATTAGACTAGCGGGGTTCTACAATGAGCAGTTCTTC.

This chain joins TRBV7-9 and TRBJ2-5; 10 bases line up with TRBD1. Trimming removed 5 bases from V and 6 bases from J; junction bases left unmatched: 6. CDR3 length equals 14 residues. Germline V lookup: CDR1 SEHNR, CDR2 FQNEAQ (reference sequence). The CDR3 loop reads CASSEMGQGKTQYF. In DNA form, the CDR3 reads TGTGCCAGCAGCGAAATGGGACAGGGGAAGACCCAGTACTTC.

Many counts were recorded for this clonotype. The V gene is TRBV19, the J gene TRBJ1-2, with D possibly TRBD1 on 6 matching bases. This CDR3 has 14 amino acids. From germline, CDR1 is LNHDA and CDR2 SQIVND (reference sequence). Trimming left V 6 bases short and J 3 bases short, with 14 bases between. The CDR3 coding sequence is TGTGCCAGTAGAACGGGGGCGCTCCACTATGGCTACACCTTC. This gives the protein CASRTGALHYGYTF. Variable domain in full (rest from reference TRBV19 and TRBJ1-2): DGGITQSPKYLFRKEGQNVTLSCEQNLNHDAMYWYRQDPGQGLRLIYYSQIVNDFQKGDIAEGYSVSREKKESFPLTVTSAQKNPTAFYLCASRTGALHYGYTFGSGTRLTVV.

This clonotype has at least ten counts. The genes are TRBV5-1 and TRBJ2-3; D is uncertain. V lost 0 bases and J lost 6, with 8 bases in between. Germline CDR1 and CDR2: SGHRS and YFSETQ. This CDR3 contains 13 residues. The CDR3 DNA sequence: TGCGCCAGCAGCTTGGATCTTGGGGATACGCAGTATTTT. Amino acids: CASSLDLGDTQYF.

In its sample, this clonotype was seen many times. The genes are TRBV12-3 or TRBV12-4 and TRBJ2-4, with a tentative D call TRBD2 (5 bases). CDR3 length: 14 amino acids. V was clipped by 2 bases and J by 1 base, with 6 bases between them. The CDR3 is CASSLRGAKNIQYF. In nucleotides, the CDR3 is TGTGCCAGCAGTTTACGAGGGGCCAAAAACATTCAGTACTTC.

Comments on this clonotype: A read error may explain this, as a much larger clone is one base away. This chain uses TRBV18 with TRBJ1-1, with TRBD1 matching 9 bases. The CDR3 contains 16 residues. The germline CDR1 and CDR2 sequences are KGHSH and LQKENI. CDR3: CTSSPQGAHMTLEAFF. The CDR3 region has the DNA TGTACCAGCTCACCACAGGGGGCGCATATGACTCTGGAAGCTTTCTTT.

This clonotype was detected many times. The chain couples TRBV12-3 or TRBV12-4 to TRBJ2-6; D may be TRBD1 (7 bases). Trimming stripped 10 bases from V and 0 bases from J, with 13 bases between. The CDR3 totals 15 residues. The chain's CDR3 is CAIWGDSSGANVLTF. The CDR3 bases are TGTGCCATTTGGGGGGACAGCTCTGGGGCCAACGTCCTGACTTTC.

Ten or more counts support this clonotype. V gene TRBV19 combines with J gene TRBJ2-2, with TRBD1 identical over 10 bases. In germline, CDR1 is LNHDA, CDR2 SQIVND (reference sequence). V shed 7 bases and J 8 bases; nucleotides not matched to a gene: 13. This CDR3 comprises 16 residues. The CDR3 DNA is TGTGCCAGTACCCTTGGGGACAGGGGAATATCGGGGGAGCTGTTTTTT. Its translation is CASTLGDRGISGELFF.

The V and J genes are TRBV18 and TRBJ2-5; D is perhaps TRBD1 (5 bases). In germline, CDR1 is KGHSH, CDR2 LQKENI. The V end lost 4 bases, the J end lost 5 bases, and 8 bases lay between the germline ends. This CDR3 is built from 12 residues. CDR3 region: CASSRGKETQYF. Written as DNA, the CDR3 is TGTGCCAGCTCACGGGGCAAGGAGACCCAGTACTTC.

The chain couples TRBV3-1 to TRBJ1-2; D is possibly TRBD1 (5 bases). With 0 bases removed from V and 3 bases from J, the gap between germline ends came to 11 bases. From germline, CDR1 is LGHDT and CDR2 YNNKEL (reference sequence). The CDR3 is 15 amino acids. CDR3 sequence reads: CASSQETGPDYGYTF. In nucleotides, the CDR3 is TGTGCCAGCAGCCAAGAAACAGGTCCCGACTATGGCTACACCTTC.

This clonotype was observed many times. The genes are TRBV2 and TRBJ2-7, with a weak D call TRBD1 (5 bases). Trimming took off 5 bases at V and 5 bases at J, with 7 bases between the two ends. Germline CDR1 is SNHLY and CDR2 is FYNNEI. CDR3 size: 11 residues. CDR3 DNA: TGTGCCAGCAGTAAGGACAACGAGCAGTACTTC. Encoded protein: CASSKDNEQYF.